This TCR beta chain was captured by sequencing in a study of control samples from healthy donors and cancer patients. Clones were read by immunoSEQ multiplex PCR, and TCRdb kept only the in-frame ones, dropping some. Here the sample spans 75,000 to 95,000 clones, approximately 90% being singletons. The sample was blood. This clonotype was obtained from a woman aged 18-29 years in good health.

The CDR3 nucleotides are TGTGCCAGCCGGGGGGACACTGAAGCTTTCTTT. This translates into CASRGDTEAFF. V is TRBV2 and J is TRBJ1-1; D may be TRBD1 (5 bases). This CDR3 comprises 11 residues. The V end lost 8 bases, the J end lost 3 bases, and 7 bases lay between the germline ends. Germline CDR1 SNHLY, CDR2 FYNNEI.